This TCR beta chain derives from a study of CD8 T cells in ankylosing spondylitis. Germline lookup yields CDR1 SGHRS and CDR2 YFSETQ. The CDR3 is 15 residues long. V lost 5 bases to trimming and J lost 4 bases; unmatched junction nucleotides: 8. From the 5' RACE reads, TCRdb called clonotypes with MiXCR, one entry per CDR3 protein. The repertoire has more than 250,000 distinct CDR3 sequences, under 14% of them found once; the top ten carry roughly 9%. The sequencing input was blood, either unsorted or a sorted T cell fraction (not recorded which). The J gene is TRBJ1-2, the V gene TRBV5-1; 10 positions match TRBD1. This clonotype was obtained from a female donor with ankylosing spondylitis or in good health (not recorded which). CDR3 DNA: TGCGCCAGCAGTCCCGGGACAGGGGTCTTCTATGGCTACACCTTC. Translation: CASSPGTGVFYGYTF. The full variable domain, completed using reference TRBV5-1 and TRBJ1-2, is KAGVTQTPRYLIKTRGQQVTLSCSPISGHRSVSWYQQTPGQGLQFLFEYFSETQRNKGNFPGRFSGRQFSNSRSEMNVSTLELGDSALYLCASSPGTGVFYGYTFGSGTRLTVV.